This T cell receptor beta chain was identified during a study of early T cells in non-severe SARS-CoV-2 infection. Turning to the study itself: Sequencing was performed on bulk RNA from unsorted whole blood, leaving chains unpaired.

Germline V gene lookup returns CDR1 MNHEY and CDR2 SMNVEV (reference sequence). V was pared by 2 bases and J by 4 bases, with 8 bases between. The CDR3 contains 13 residues. Separate cDNA molecules each had unique molecular identifiers attached to them. TCRdb recomputed calls from the 5' RACE reads with MiXCR, one row per CDR3 protein. The table lists tens of thousands of distinct CDR3 sequences, 4.9% of them singletons. The sequence was obtained from an adult who was a healthcare worker with PCR-confirmed SARS-CoV-2 infection or an uninfected control (not recorded which). The sample consisted of whole blood. This rearrangement joins TRBV27 to TRBJ1-1, with no clear D. The CDR3 bases are TGTGCCAGCAGTTTACGGCGGGGCACTGAAGCTTTCTTT. Its translation: CASSLRRGTEAFF.